This TCR beta chain was observed in a study of technical replicates of blood from several donors. This clone was seen once. Sequencing was performed with immunoSEQ multiplex PCR; in TCRdb, only in-frame clones are kept and a portion is missing. The sample consists of under 95,000 clones, approximately 95% of them appearing once. This sequence originates from a human donor in good health. Input material: T cells isolated from PBMCs.

The CDR3 is CASVASSYEQYF. In DNA, the CDR3 is TGTGCCAGCGTCGCGAGCTCCTACGAGCAGTACTTC. The J gene is TRBJ2-7, the V gene TRBV7-9; D is uncertain. Between the trimmed V and J ends, which lost 8 bases and 0 bases, there was a span of 8 bases. Per germline, CDR1 SEHNR and CDR2 FQNEAQ (reference sequence). This CDR3 spans 12 amino acids.